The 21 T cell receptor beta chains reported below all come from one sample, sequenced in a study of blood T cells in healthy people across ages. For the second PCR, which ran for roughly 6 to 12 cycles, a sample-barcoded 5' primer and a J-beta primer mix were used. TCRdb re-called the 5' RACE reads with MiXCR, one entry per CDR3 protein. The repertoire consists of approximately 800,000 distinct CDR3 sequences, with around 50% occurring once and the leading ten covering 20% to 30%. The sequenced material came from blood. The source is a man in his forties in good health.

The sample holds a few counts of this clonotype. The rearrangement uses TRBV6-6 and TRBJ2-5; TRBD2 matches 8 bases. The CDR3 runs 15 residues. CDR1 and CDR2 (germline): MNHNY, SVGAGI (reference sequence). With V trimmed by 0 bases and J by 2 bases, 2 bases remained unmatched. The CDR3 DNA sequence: TGTGCCAGCAGTTACTCGCCGGGAGGGCAAGAGACCCAGTACTTC. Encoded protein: CASSYSPGGQETQYF.

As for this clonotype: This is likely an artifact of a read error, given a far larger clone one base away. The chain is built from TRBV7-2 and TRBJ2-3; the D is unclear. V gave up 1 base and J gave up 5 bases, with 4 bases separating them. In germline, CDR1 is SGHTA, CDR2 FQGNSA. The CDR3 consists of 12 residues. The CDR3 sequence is CASSLDKDTQYF. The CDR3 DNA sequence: TGTGCCAGCAGCTTAGACAAAGATACGCAGTATTTT.

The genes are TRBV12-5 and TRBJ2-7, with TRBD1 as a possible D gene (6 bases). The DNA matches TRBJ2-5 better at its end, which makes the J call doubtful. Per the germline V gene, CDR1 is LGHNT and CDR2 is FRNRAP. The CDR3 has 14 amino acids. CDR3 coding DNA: TGTGCTAGTGGTTTGGGGGGGCGCACGGAGACCCAGTACTTC. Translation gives CASGLGGRTETQYF.

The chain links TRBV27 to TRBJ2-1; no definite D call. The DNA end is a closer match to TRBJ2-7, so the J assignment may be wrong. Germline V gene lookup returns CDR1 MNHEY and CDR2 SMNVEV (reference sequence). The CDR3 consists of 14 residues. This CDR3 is CASSLKSSYNEQYF. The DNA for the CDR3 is TGTGCCAGCAGTTTGAAGAGCTCCTACAATGAGCAGTACTTC.

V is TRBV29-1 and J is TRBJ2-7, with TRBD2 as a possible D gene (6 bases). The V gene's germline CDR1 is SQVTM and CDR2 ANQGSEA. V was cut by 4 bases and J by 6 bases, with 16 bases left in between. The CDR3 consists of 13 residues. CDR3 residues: CSVGGAETCEQYF. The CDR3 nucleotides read TGCAGCGTTGGCGGGGCTGAGACCTGCGAGCAGTACTTC.

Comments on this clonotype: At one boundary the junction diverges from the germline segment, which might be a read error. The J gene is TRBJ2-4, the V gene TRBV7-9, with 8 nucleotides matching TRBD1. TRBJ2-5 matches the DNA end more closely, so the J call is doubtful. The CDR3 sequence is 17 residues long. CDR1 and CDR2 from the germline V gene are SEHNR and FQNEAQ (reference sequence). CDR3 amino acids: CASGFSGARTGLETQYF. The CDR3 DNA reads TGTGCCAGCGGCTTTTCCGGGGCTCGGACAGGGTTAGAGACCCAGTACTTC.

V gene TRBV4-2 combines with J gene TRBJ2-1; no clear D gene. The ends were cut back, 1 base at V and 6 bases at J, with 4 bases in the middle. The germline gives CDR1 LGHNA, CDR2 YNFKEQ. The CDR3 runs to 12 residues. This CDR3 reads CASSQVPNEQFF. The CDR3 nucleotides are TGTGCCAGCAGCCAAGTCCCCAATGAGCAGTTCTTC.

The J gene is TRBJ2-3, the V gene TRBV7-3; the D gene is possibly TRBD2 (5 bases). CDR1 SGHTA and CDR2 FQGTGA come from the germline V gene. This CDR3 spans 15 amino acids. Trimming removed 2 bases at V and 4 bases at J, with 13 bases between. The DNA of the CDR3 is TGTGCCAGCAGCTTAGATGGAGGTTTCGCAGATACGCAGTATTTT. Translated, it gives CASSLDGGFADTQYF.

The CDR3 bases are TGTGCCACCAGCCTAGACCGAACAGTCACCAATCAGCCCCAGCATTTT. Translation: CATSLDRTVTNQPQHF. V gene TRBV15 combines with J gene TRBJ1-5; D is undetermined. Germline CDR1 reads LNHNV; CDR2 reads YYDKDF (reference sequence). V was cut by 5 bases and J by 3 bases, with 17 bases left in between. The CDR3 extends over 16 amino acids.

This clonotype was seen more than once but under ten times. The DNA of the CDR3 is TGTGCCAGCAGCTCTCGGGGGGCGATAGGGGAGACCCAGTACTTC. Translating gives CASSSRGAIGETQYF. This chain joins TRBV6-5 and TRBJ2-5; a weak D match, TRBD2 (7 bases). The CDR3 is 15 residues long. In germline, CDR1 is MNHEY, CDR2 SVGAGI. V lost 6 bases and J lost 5, with 19 bases in between.

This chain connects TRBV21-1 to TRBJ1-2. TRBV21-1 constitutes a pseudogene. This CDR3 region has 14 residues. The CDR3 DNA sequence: TGTGCCAGCAGTAGCAAAGTAACCGACTATGGCTACACCTTC. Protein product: CASSSKVTDYGYTF.

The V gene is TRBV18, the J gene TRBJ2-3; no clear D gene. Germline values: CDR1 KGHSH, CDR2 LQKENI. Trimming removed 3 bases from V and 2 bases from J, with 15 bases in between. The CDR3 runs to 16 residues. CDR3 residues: CASSPPQPDLTDTQYF. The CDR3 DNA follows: TGTGCCAGCTCACCGCCTCAGCCCGACCTCACAGATACGCAGTATTTT.

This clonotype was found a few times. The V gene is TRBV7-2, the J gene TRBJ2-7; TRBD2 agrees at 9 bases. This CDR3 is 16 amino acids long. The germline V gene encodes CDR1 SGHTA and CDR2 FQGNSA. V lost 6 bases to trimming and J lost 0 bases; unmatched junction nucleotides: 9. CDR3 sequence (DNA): TGTGCCAGCAGTTATATAGCGGGAGCTCGCTCCTACGAGCAGTACTTC. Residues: CASSYIAGARSYEQYF.

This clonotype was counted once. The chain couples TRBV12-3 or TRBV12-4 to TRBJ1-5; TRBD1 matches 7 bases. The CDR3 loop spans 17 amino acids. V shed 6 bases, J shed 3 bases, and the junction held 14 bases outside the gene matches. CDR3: CASRHKTGARDNQPQHF. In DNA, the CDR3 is TGTGCCAGCAGACATAAAACAGGGGCGCGGGACAATCAGCCCCAGCATTTT.

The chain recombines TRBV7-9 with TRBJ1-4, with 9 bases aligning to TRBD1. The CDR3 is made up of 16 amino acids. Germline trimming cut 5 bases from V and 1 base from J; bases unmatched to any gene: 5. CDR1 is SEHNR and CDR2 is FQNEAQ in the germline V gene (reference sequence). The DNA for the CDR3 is TGTGCCAGCAGCCCGAGGACAGGGGAAACTAATGAAAAACTGTTTTTT. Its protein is CASSPRTGETNEKLFF.

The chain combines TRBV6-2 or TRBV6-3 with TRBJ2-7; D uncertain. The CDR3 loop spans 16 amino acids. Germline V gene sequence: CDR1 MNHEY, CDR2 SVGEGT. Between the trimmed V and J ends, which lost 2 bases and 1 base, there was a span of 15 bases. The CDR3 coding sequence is TGTGCCAGCAGTTACCGGTCACTCCTAATATCCTACGAGCAGTACTTC. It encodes CASSYRSLLISYEQYF.

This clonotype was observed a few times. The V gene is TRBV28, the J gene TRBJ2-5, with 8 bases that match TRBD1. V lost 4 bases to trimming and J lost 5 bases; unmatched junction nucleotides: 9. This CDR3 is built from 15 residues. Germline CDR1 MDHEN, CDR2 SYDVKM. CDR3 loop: CASSSEDRGEETQYF. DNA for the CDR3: TGTGCCAGCAGTTCCGAAGACAGGGGTGAGGAGACCCAGTACTTC.

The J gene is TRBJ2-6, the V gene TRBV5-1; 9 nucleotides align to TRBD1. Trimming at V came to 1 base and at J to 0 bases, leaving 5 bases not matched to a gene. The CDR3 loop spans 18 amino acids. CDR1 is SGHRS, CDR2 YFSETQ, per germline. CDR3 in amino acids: CASSLRTGEYSGANVLTF. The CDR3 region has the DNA TGCGCCAGCAGCTTGCGGACAGGGGAATACTCTGGGGCCAACGTCCTGACTTTC. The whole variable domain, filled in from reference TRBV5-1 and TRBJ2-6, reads KAGVTQTPRYLIKTRGQQVTLSCSPISGHRSVSWYQQTPGQGLQFLFEYFSETQRNKGNFPGRFSGRQFSNSRSEMNVSTLELGDSALYLCASSLRTGEYSGANVLTFGAGSRLTVL.

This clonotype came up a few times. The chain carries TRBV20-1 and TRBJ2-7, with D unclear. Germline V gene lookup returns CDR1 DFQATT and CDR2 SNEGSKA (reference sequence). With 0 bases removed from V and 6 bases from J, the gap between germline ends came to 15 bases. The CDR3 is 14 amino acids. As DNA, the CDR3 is TGCAGTGCTAGAGAGGGGATCAGCTTAGGCGAGCAGTACTTC. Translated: CSAREGISLGEQYF.

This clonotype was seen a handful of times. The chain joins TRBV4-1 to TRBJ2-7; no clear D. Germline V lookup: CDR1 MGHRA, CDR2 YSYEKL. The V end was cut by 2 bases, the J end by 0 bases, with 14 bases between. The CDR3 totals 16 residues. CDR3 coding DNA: TGCGCCAGCAGCCAAAGGGTGGCGGCCAACTCCTACGAGCAGTACTTC. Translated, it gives CASSQRVAANSYEQYF.

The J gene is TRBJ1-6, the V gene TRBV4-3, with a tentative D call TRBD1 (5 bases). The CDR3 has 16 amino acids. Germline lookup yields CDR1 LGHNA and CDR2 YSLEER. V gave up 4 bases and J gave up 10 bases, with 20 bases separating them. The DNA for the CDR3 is TGCGCCAGCAGCCGAGACTTCGCGCAGGGAGGATCACCCCTCCACTTT. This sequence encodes CASSRDFAQGGSPLHF.